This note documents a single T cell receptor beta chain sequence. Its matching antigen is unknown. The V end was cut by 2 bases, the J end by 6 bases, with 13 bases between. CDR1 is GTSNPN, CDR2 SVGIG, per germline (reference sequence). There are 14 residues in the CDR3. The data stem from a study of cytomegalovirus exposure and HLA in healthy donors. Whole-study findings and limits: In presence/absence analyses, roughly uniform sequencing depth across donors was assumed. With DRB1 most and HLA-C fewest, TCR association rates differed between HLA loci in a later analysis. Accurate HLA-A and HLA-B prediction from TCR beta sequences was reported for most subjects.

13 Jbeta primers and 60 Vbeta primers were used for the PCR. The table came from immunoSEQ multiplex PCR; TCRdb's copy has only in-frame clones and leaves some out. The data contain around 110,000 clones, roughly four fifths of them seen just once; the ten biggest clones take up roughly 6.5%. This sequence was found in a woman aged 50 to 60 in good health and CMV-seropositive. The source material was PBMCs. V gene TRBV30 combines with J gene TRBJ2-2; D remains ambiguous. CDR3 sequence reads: CAWSLLTGPGELFF. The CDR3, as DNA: TGTGCCTGGAGTCTCCTCACGGGTCCCGGGGAGCTGTTTTTT. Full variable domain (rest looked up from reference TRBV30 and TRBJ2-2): SQTIHQWPATLVQPVGSPLSLECTVEGTSNPNLYWYRQAAGRGLQLLFYSVGIGQISSEVPQNLSASRPQDRQFILSSKKLLLSDSGFYLCAWSLLTGPGELFFGEGSRLTVL.